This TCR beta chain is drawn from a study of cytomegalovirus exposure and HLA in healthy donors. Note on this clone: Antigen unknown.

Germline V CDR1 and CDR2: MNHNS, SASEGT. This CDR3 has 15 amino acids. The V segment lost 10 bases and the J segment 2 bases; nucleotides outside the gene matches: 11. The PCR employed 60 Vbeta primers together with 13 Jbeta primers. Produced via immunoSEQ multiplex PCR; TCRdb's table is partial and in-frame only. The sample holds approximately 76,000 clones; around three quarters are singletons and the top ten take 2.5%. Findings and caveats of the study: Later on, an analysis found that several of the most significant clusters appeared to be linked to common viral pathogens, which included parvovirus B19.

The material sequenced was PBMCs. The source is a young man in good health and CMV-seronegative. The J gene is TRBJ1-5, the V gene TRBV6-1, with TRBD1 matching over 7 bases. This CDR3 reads CATKPYDRGNQPQHF. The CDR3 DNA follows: TGTGCCACCAAACCGTACGACAGGGGCAATCAGCCCCAGCATTTT.